Sequencing of this T cell receptor (beta chain) was carried out in a study of blood T cell repertoires in COVID-19. About the study: The origin of the acute and convalescent COVID-19 samples was the United States, Italy and Spain. Sources were T cells, B-cell-depleted T cells, or PBMCs; the material itself was cDNA or gDNA.

Methods used by the authors: Amplification of reference gene primers was used by the study to estimate nucleated cell counts. This table comes from immunoSEQ multiplex PCR, and its TCRdb copy is limited to in-frame clones, with some not included. That table furnishes V, J and clone size, whereas the DNA furnished D and trimming. There are about 280,000 clones in the sample; roughly 87% occur only once, and 9.4% lies in the top ten. Per the germline V gene, CDR1 is LGHDT and CDR2 is YNNKEL (reference sequence). V was pared by 0 bases and J by 8 bases, with 5 bases between. The CDR3 runs to 12 residues. The sample holds a few counts of this clone.

The sample was peripheral blood. The receptor's source is a man aged 18 to 30 with active or convalescent COVID-19. V and J are TRBV3-1 (or the pseudogene TRBV3-2) and TRBJ2-1; unclear D gene. The CDR3 loop is CASSQDSYEQFF. The CDR3 DNA reads TGTGCCAGCAGCCAAGATAGCTATGAGCAGTTCTTC.